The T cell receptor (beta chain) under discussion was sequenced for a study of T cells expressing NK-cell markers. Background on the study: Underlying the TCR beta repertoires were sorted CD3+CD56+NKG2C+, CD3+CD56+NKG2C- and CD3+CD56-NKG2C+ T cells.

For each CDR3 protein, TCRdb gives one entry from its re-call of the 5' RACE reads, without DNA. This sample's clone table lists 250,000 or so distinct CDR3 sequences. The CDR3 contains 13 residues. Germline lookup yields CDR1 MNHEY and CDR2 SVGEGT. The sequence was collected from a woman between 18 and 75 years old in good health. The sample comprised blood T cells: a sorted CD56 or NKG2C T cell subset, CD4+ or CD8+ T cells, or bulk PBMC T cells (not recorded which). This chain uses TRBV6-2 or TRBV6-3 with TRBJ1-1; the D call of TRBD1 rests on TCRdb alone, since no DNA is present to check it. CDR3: CASSNGQGAEAFF.